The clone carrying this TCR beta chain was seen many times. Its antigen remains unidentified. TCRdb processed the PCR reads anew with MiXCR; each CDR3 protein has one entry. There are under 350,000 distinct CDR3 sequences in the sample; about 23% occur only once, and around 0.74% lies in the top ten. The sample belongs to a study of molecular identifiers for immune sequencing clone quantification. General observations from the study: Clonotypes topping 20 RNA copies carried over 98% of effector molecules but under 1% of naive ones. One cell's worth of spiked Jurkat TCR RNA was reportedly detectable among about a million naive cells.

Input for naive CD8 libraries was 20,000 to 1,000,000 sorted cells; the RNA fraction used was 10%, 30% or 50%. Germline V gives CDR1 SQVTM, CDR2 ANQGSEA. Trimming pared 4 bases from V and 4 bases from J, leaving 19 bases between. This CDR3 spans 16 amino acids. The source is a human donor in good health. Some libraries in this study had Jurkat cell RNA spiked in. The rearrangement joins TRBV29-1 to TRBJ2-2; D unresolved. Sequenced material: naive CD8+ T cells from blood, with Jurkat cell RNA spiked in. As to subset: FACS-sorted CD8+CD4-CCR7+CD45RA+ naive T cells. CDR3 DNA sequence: TGCAGCGTTGGATTGACCGGCAGATCTTCCACCGGGGAGCTGTTTTTT. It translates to CSVGLTGRSSTGELFF.